These T cell receptor beta chains were read from a single sample in a study of cytomegalovirus exposure and HLA in healthy donors. The data were produced by immunoSEQ multiplex PCR, yet TCRdb's version contains in-frame clones alone and is incomplete. The repertoire holds approximately 140,000 clones, with around 80% as singletons. What was sequenced was PBMCs. The receptors originated from a man aged 30 to 45 in good health and CMV-seronegative. Both conserved end residues are part of each CDR3. Fields, in order: D gene, clone size, V gene, J gene, CDR3 DNA, CDR3 protein. A D gene is named only where the DNA matches it firmly. Where a row states a size, it is once, few, many or the class of an expanded clone; other rows omit it.

.	.	TRBV7-2	TRBJ1-5	TGTGCCAGCAGCTCCTTTGCGGTAGCAAGCCAGCCCCAGCATTTT	CASSSFAVASQPQHF
TRBD2	once	TRBV7-2	TRBJ2-5	TGTGCCAGCAGAAAGGGCGGGGCGGGGGGACAAGAGACCCAGTACTTC	CASRKGGAGGQETQYF
.	.	TRBV7-6	TRBJ1-1	TGTGCCAGCAGCAGACAGTCCTACACTGAAGCTTTCTTT	CASSRQSYTEAFF
TRBD2	.	TRBV19	TRBJ2-3	TGTGCCAGTAGTATCCCGGGACTAGCGGGAGGGCCGAGGGGCACAGATACGCAGTATTTT	CASSIPGLAGGPRGTDTQYF
.	few	TRBV7-7	TRBJ1-4	TGTGCTAGCAGCCTAAATCCGGGTGAAAAACTGTTTTTT	CASSLNPGEKLFF
.	.	TRBV29-1	TRBJ2-1	TGCAGCGTTCAAGCCGTAGCCGGTAATGAGCAGTTCTTC	CSVQAVAGNEQFF
TRBD1	few	TRBV6-5	TRBJ2-7	TGTGCCAGCAGAGGGACAGGGTCCTCCTACGAGCAGTACTTC	CASRGTGSSYEQYF
.	once	TRBV4-1	TRBJ1-5	TGCGCCAGCAGCCAGAGTGGGACCAGGGGCGAGCAGCCCCAGAATTTT	CASSQSGTRGEQPQNF
.	few	TRBV5-1	TRBJ1-1	TGCGCCAGCAGCTTGTTAGGCAGCGCCTACACTGAAGCTTTCTTT	CASSLLGSAYTEAFF
.	.	TRBV29-1	TRBJ1-1	TGCAGCGTTGAACAGCGGACGAACACTGAAGCTTTCTTT	CSVEQRTNTEAFF
TRBD2	.	TRBV9	TRBJ2-1	TGTGCCAGTGCGCGGGAGGCCATAATCAATGAGCAGTTCTTC	CASAREAIINEQFF
.	.	TRBV28	TRBJ1-5	TGTGCCAGCAGCCCCGGGACACTTAGCAATCAGCCCCAGCATTTT	CASSPGTLSNQPQHF
.	.	TRBV28	TRBJ1-5	TGTGCCAGCAGTTTAAGTTTACTACATAGCAATCAGCCCCAGCATTTT	CASSLSLLHSNQPQHF
TRBD1	.	TRBV10-3	TRBJ2-3	TGTGCCATCAGACCGGGACAGGGGTCAGATACGCAGTATTTT	CAIRPGQGSDTQYF
.	.	TRBV11-3	TRBJ2-7	TGTGCCAGCAGCCCAGGCAGAAGCTCCTACGAGCAGTACTTC	CASSPGRSSYEQYF
.	.	TRBV5-6	TRBJ2-7	TGTGCCAGCAGCTTGGCCCACGAGCAGTACTTC	CASSLAHEQYF
TRBD2	.	TRBV7-9	TRBJ2-1	TGTGCCAGCAGCTTTGGACTAGCGGGAGCGGATGAGCAGTTCTTC	CASSFGLAGADEQFF
TRBD1	.	TRBV19	TRBJ2-7	TGTGCCAGTAGTATAGCTGGGACAGGGATCTACGAGCAGTACTTC	CASSIAGTGIYEQYF
.	.	TRBV28	TRBJ1-5	TGTGCCAGCAGTTTCTCAACAGGGTACCAGCCCCAGCATTTT	CASSFSTGYQPQHF
.	.	TRBV6-4	TRBJ1-1	TGTGCCAGTTCAAGCGGTGCAGCCACTGAAGCTTTCTTT	CASSSGAATEAFF
.	.	TRBV25-1	TRBJ2-3	TGTGCCAGCAGTGAGCCACGGGGGGCGTCAGATACGCAGTATTTT	CASSEPRGASDTQYF
TRBD1	.	TRBV9	TRBJ1-1	TGTGCCAGCAGCGGGGCCGGACAGGGGACTGAAGCTTTCTTT	CASSGAGQGTEAFF
.	.	TRBV19	TRBJ1-5	TGTGCCAGTGCTGCGGGGGGCGGATTTTCTCAGCCCCAGCATTTT	CASAAGGGFSQPQHF
.	.	TRBV28	TRBJ1-5	TGTGCCAGCAGACCTAGACAGAGCAATCAGCCCCAGCATTTT	CASRPRQSNQPQHF
.	.	TRBV19	TRBJ1-1	TGTGCCAGTAGTATAGTGGCAGACACTGAAGCTTTCTTT	CASSIVADTEAFF
.	.	TRBV5-1	TRBJ2-4	TGCGCCAGCAGCTTGGGCTGGCAGCTAGGGGAAGCCAAAAACATTCAGTACTTC	CASSLGWQLGEAKNIQYF
TRBD1	.	TRBV28	TRBJ1-5	TGTGCCAGCAGCCGTTACGGACAGGGGGGCAATCAGCCCCAGCATTTT	CASSRYGQGGNQPQHF
TRBD1	.	TRBV28	TRBJ2-1	TGTGCCAGCAGTTCAGGACAGGGGACCCACAATGAGCAGTTCTTC	CASSSGQGTHNEQFF
.	.	TRBV27	TRBJ2-2	TGTGCCAGCAGTTTATCCTTCGGGGGGCTCCAAAGGGAGCTGTTTTTT	CASSLSFGGLQRELFF
TRBD1	.	TRBV10-1	TRBJ2-7	TGCGCCAGGACAGGGACAAGAGACGAGCAGTACTTC	CARTGTRDEQYF
.	.	TRBV28	TRBJ2-1	TGTGCCAGCAGTTTAAGGACTAACTACAATGAGCAGTTCTTC	CASSLRTNYNEQFF
.	.	TRBV28	TRBJ1-2	TGTGCCAGCAGTCCCACAGGGAAAGATAACTATGGCTACACCTTC	CASSPTGKDNYGYTF
TRBD1	once	TRBV19	TRBJ1-5	TGTGCCAGTAGTATAGGGACAGGGTTGGGTCAGCCCCAGCATTTT	CASSIGTGLGQPQHF
.	.	TRBV13	TRBJ1-2	TGTGCCAGCAGCGTTAAGCCTCAGACAGGTTCCTACACCTTC	CASSVKPQTGSYTF
TRBD1	.	TRBV29-1	TRBJ2-2	TGCAGCGTTGAAAAAAATTCCCCCGGGACAGGGGGTACCGGGGAGCTGTTTTTT	CSVEKNSPGTGGTGELFF
TRBD1	.	TRBV27	TRBJ1-5	TGTGCCAGCAGTTTATCGACAACGGGACAGGGGGGCAATCAGCCCCAGCATTTT	CASSLSTTGQGGNQPQHF
.	.	TRBV2	TRBJ1-1	TGTGCCAGCAGTGATGGGGCGGGGGGCACTGAAGCTTTCTTT	CASSDGAGGTEAFF
.	.	TRBV5-1	TRBJ1-1	TGCGCCAGCAGCTTGGAAGGGCAGGGGAGAGCTTTCTTT	CASSLEGQGRAFF
.	.	TRBV2	TRBJ2-3	TGTGCCAGCAGTGATGAGGGCGTCCCAGATACGCAGTATTTT	CASSDEGVPDTQYF
.	few	TRBV28	TRBJ1-1	TGTGCCAGCAGTTTAAGCGGGACTGAAGCTTTCTTT	CASSLSGTEAFF
.	.	TRBV9	TRBJ2-1	TGTGCCAGCAGCCCTTATCCCAGCTACAATGAGCAGTTCTTC	CASSPYPSYNEQFF
TRBD1	.	TRBV6-5	TRBJ1-4	TGTGCCAGCAGCGAACAGGGGCCTAATGAAAAACTGTTTTTT	CASSEQGPNEKLFF
.	.	TRBV6-5	TRBJ2-5	TGTGCCAGCAGTCCCAGGGGCAGGGGATACGAGACCCAGTACTTC	CASSPRGRGYETQYF
.	.	TRBV7-3	TRBJ2-3	TGTGCCAGCAGCTTAAATGGCAGGGCGGGGGCGGATACGCAGTATTTT	CASSLNGRAGADTQYF
.	.	TRBV28	TRBJ1-6	TGTGCCAGCAGTACAGCAGGGGTATATTCACCCCTCCACTTT	CASSTAGVYSPLHF
TRBD2	.	TRBV5-1	TRBJ2-5	TGCGCCAGCAGCTTGCACCAGGGAGGGCAGACCCAGTACTTC	CASSLHQGGQTQYF
TRBD2	.	TRBV28	TRBJ2-7	TGTGCCAGCAGTCCCCCGGGACTAGCGGGAAGGGAGCAGTACTTC	CASSPPGLAGREQYF
.	.	TRBV20-1	TRBJ1-4	TGCAGTGCTAGAATGGGCGAAAAACTGTTTTTT	CSARMGEKLFF
TRBD1	.	TRBV25-1	TRBJ1-5	TGTGCCAGCAGTGAATCAGGGGGCACCATTCAGCCCCAGCATTTT	CASSESGGTIQPQHF
.	.	TRBV10-2	TRBJ2-7	TGCGCCCGCCACGTTAGGGGGGGGCGGGTTGGGGTGGACGAGCAGTACTTC	CARHVRGGRVGVDEQYF
.	few	TRBV18	TRBJ2-7	TGTGCCAGCTCACCACTCCCCGGGGGACTTCAGTACTTC	CASSPLPGGLQYF
TRBD2	.	TRBV5-1	TRBJ2-5	TGCGCCAGCAGCTTGGGACTAGCGGGAGATCGAGAGACCCAGTACTTC	CASSLGLAGDRETQYF
TRBD1	.	TRBV7-8	TRBJ2-7	TGTGCCAGCAGCTTAAGTAAGGGGGCGACCTACGAGCAGTACTTC	CASSLSKGATYEQYF
TRBD1	.	TRBV5-1	TRBJ2-7	TGCGCCAGCCGACAGGGTCCCTACGAGCAGTACTTC	CASRQGPYEQYF
.	.	TRBV5-1	TRBJ2-2	TGCGCCAGCAGCTTCGGAGGGAACACCGGGGAGCTGTTTTTT	CASSFGGNTGELFF
.	once	TRBV5-6	TRBJ2-2	TGTGCCAGCAGCCCCAAGGGAGCCGGGGAGCTGTTTTTT	CASSPKGAGELFF
.	.	TRBV28	TRBJ1-4	TGTGCCAGCCTGAACAGCGGTAATGAAAAACTGTTTTTT	CASLNSGNEKLFF
.	.	TRBV21-1	TRBJ2-7	TGTGCCAGCATCCCGGACAGACGATCCTACGAGCAGTACTTC	CASIPDRRSYEQYF
TRBD1	.	TRBV5-1	TRBJ1-1	TGCGCCAGCAGCTCGACAGGGGAGGAGAACACTGAAGCTTTCTTT	CASSSTGEENTEAFF